This TCR beta chain stems from a study of blood T cell repertoires in COVID-19. V shed 4 bases and J shed 3 bases, with 9 bases lying between them. CDR1 MDHEN and CDR2 SYDVKM come from the germline V gene. The CDR3 consists of 13 residues. This clone was detected once. Repertoires were generated with immunoSEQ multiplex PCR, while TCRdb's copy carries only in-frame clones and drops some. Of 100,000 to 150,000 clones listed, around 86% are singletons. The source material was peripheral blood. The sequence derives from a man aged 55 to 70 with acute or convalescent COVID-19. The rearrangement joins TRBV28 to TRBJ1-2, with TRBD1 as a possible D gene (6 bases). CDR3: CASSSRTDYGYTF. CDR3 in DNA: TGTGCCAGCAGTTCCCGGACAGACTATGGCTACACCTTC.